This T cell receptor beta chain was identified during a study of shared clonotypes between healthy human individuals. Across the study: Each donor contributed plates that comprised three CD4 naive, three CD4 memory, two CD8 naive and one CD8 memory.

Germline V gene sequence: CDR1 GTSNPN, CDR2 SVGIG (reference sequence). The J segment lost 7 bases and the V segment lost 0 bases, leaving 16 bases of the junction unmatched. This CDR3 spans 19 amino acids. Generated by immunoSEQ multiplex PCR, the TCRdb table keeps only in-frame clones and is missing some. There are around 180,000 clones in the sample; 90% to 95% occur only once, and roughly 0.07% lies in the top ten. This chain connects TRBV30 to TRBJ2-1; TRBD2 matches 12 bases. Sequences were obtained from naive CD4+ T cells sorted from blood. Subset of the sample: CD45RA+ positively selected. The sequence was collected from a woman in her 30s in good health. CDR3 sequence: CAWSVRLAGDYTPDNEQFF. CDR3 DNA sequence: TGTGCCTGGAGTGTTCGACTAGCGGGAGACTATACCCCAGATAATGAGCAGTTCTTC.